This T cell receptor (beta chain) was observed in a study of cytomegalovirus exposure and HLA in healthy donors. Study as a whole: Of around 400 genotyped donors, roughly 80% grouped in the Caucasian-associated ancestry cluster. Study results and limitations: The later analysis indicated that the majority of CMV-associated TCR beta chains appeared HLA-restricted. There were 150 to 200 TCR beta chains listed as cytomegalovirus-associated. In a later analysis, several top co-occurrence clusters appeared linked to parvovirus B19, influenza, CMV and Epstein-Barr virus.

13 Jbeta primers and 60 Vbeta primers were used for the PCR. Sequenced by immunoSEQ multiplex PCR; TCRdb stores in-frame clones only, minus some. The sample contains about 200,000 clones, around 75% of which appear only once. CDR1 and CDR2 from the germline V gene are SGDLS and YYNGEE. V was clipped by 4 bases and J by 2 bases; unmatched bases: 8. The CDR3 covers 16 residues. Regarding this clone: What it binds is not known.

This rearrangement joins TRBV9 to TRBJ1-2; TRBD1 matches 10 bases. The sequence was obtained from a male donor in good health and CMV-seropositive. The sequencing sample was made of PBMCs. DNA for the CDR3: TGTGCCAGCAGCTCCCCCGGACAGGGGGGAAACTATGGCTACACCTTC. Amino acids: CASSSPGQGGNYGYTF. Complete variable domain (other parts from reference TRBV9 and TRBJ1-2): DSGVTQTPKHLITATGQRVTLRCSPRSGDLSVYWYQQSLDQGLQFLIQYYNGEERAKGNILERFSAQQFPDLHSELNLSSLELGDSALYFCASSSPGQGGNYGYTFGSGTRLTVV.